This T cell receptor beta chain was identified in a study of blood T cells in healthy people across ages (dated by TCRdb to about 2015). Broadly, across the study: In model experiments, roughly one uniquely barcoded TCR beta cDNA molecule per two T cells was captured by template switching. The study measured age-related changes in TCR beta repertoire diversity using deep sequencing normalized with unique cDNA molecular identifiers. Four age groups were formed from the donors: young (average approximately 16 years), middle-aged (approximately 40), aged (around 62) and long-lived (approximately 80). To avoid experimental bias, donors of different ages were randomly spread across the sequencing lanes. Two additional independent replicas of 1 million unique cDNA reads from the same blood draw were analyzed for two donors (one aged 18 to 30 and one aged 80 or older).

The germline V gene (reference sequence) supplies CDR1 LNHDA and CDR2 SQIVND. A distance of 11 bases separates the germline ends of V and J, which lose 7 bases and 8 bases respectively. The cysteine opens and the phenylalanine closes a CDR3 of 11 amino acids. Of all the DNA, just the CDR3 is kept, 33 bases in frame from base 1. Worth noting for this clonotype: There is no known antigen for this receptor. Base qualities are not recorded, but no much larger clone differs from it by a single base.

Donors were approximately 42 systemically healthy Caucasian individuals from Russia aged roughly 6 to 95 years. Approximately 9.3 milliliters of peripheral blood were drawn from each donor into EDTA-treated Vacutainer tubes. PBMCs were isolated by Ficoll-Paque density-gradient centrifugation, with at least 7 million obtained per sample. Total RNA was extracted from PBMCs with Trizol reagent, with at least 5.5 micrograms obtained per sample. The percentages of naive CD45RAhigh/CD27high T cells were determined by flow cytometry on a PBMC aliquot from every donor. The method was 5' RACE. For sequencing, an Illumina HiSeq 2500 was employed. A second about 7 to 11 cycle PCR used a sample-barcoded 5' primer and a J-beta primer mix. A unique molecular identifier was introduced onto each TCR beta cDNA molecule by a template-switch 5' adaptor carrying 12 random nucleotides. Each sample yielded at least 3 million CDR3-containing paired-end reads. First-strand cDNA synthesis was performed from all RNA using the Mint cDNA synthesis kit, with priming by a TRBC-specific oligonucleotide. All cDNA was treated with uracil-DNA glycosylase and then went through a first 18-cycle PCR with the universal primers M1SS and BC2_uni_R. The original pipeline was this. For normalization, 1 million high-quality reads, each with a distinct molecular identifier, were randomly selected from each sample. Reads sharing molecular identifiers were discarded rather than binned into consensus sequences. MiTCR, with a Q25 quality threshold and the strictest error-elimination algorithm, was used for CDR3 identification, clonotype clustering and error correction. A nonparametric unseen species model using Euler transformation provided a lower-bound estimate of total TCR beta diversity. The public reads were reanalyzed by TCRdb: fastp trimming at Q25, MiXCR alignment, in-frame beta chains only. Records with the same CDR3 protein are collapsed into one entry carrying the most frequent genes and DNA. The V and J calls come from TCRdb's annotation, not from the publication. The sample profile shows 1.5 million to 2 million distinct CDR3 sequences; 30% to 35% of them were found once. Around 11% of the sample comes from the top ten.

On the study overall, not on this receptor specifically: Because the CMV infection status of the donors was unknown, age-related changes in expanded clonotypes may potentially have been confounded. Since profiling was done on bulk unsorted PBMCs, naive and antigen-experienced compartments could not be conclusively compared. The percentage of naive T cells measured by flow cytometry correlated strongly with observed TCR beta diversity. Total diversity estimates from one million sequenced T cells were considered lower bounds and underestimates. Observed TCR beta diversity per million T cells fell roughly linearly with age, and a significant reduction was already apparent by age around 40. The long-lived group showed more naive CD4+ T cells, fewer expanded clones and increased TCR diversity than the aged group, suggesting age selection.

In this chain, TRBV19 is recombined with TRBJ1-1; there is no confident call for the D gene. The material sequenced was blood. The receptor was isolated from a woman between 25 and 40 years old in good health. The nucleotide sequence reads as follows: TGTGCCAGTATTTCACTGACAGAAGCTTTCTTT. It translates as CASISLTEAFF.